Below are 19 T cell receptor beta chains sequenced from a single sample in a study of T cell changes during pregnancy in multiple sclerosis. Method: immunoSEQ multiplex PCR; TCRdb's copy keeps in-frame clones and lacks some. The sample includes 95,000 to 110,000 clones, roughly 92% of them seen just once. The sample here was peripheral blood, taken after pregnancy. Receptor source: a female donor with multiple sclerosis, enrolled in a pregnancy study.

V is TRBV5-1 and J is TRBJ2-2; 8 bases fit TRBD2. CDR1 SGHRS and CDR2 YFSETQ come from the germline V gene. The CDR3 sequence is 15 residues long. The ends lost 0 bases at V and 6 bases at J; junction bases unmatched: 4. For the CDR3, the DNA is TGCGCCAGCAGCTTGGACGGGGGGGCCGCCGGGGAGCTGTTTTTT. Translated, it gives CASSLDGGAAGELFF.

V usage is TRBV19 and J usage is TRBJ1-1; 9 bases line up with TRBD1. The V and J ends lost 4 bases and 0 bases, in that order; junction bases with no gene match: 3. Germline V gives CDR1 LNHDA, CDR2 SQIVND (reference sequence). The CDR3 extends over 15 amino acids. This CDR3 reads CASSRTGDLNTEAFF. The CDR3 DNA is TGTGCCAGTAGTAGGACAGGGGATTTGAACACTGAAGCTTTCTTT.

This sequence joins TRBV6-5 and TRBJ2-7; TRBD2 is a possible D gene (6 bases). Trimming stripped 2 bases from V and 1 base from J, with 12 bases between. Germline values: CDR1 MNHEY, CDR2 SVGAGI. The CDR3 runs to 15 residues. The CDR3 DNA reads as TGTGCCAGCAGTTACGCTCGCGGGGAATCCTACGAGCAGTACTTC. Protein product: CASSYARGESYEQYF.

The chain uses TRBV7-9 and TRBJ2-3; tentative D call: TRBD1 (6 bases). From germline, CDR1 is SEHNR and CDR2 FQNEAQ (reference sequence). Trimming cost V 6 bases and J 2 bases, with 18 bases left between them. The CDR3 runs to 16 residues. In DNA form, the CDR3 reads TGTGCCAGCAGTTTTGGGCACGGGACAAACACAGATACGCAGTATTTT. It yields the protein CASSFGHGTNTDTQYF.

The rearrangement links TRBV19 to TRBJ1-2, with D hard to call. V dropped 7 bases and J dropped 2 bases, with 11 bases sitting between them. CDR1 LNHDA and CDR2 SQIVND come from the germline V gene (reference sequence). This CDR3 contains 13 residues. Written as DNA, the CDR3 is TGTGCCAGTAAGATAACAAAGAACTATGGCTACACCTTC. Translated, it gives CASKITKNYGYTF.

The chain couples TRBV19 to TRBJ1-2, with 7 bases lining up with TRBD1. CDR3 length: 14 residues. Unmatched junction bases numbered 7, after V lost 5 bases and J lost 4 bases. The germline V gene encodes CDR1 LNHDA and CDR2 SQIVND (reference sequence). The CDR3, as DNA: TGTGCCAGTAGTGTCGGGACAGCTCTCTATGGCTACACCTTC. Its protein product is CASSVGTALYGYTF.

The genes are TRBV6-5 and TRBJ2-2; TRBD2 matches 7 bases. Germline-derived CDR1 and CDR2 are MNHEY and SVGAGI. The CDR3 is 15 residues long. The J segment lost 7 bases and the V segment lost 7 bases, leaving 12 bases of the junction unmatched. CDR3 sequence reads: CASTHRGVGGGELFF. The CDR3 DNA reads TGTGCCAGCACCCACCGGGGGGTGGGAGGCGGGGAGCTGTTTTTT.

The gene calls are TRBV5-1 and TRBJ1-1, with TRBD1 as a possible D gene (5 bases). Between the trimmed V and J ends, which lost 0 bases and 4 bases, there was a span of 13 bases. Germline V gene data show CDR1 as SGHRS and CDR2 as YFSETQ. This CDR3 contains 15 residues. The DNA for the CDR3 is TGCGCCAGCAGCTTGGAGTCGGCGGGGACCACTGAAGCTTTCTTT. This encodes CASSLESAGTTEAFF.

The chain combines TRBV6-5 with TRBJ2-2; D not resolved. The germline V gene encodes CDR1 MNHEY and CDR2 SVGAGI. Trimming stripped 2 bases from V and 0 bases from J, with 10 bases between. The CDR3 length is 16 residues. The CDR3 loop reads CASSYTSLANTGELFF. Here the CDR3 DNA reads TGTGCCAGCAGTTACACGAGCCTAGCGAACACCGGGGAGCTGTTTTTT.

For the CDR3, the DNA is TGTGCCAGCAGCCTCGACAGGGCCACTGAAGCTTTCTTT. This translates into CASSLDRATEAFF. The chain uses TRBV7-3 and TRBJ1-1; 7 bases line up with TRBD1. There are 13 residues in the CDR3. Trimming at V came to 5 bases and at J to 4 bases, leaving 4 bases not matched to a gene. The germline gives CDR1 SGHTA, CDR2 FQGTGA.

This CDR3 reads CASSQGGRTSKNIQYF. The CDR3 DNA follows: TGCGCCAGCAGCCAAGGAGGCCGCACTTCAAAAAACATTCAGTACTTC. This chain links TRBV4-3 with TRBJ2-4, with D hard to call. This CDR3 is built from 16 residues. Germline-derived CDR1 and CDR2 are LGHNA and YSLEER. Deletions cut 1 base from V and 4 bases from J, with 14 bases between.

The chain joins TRBV28 to TRBJ2-3, with D maybe TRBD1 (6 bases). Germline CDR1 and CDR2: MDHEN and SYDVKM. CDR3 size: 18 residues. The V and J ends lost 6 bases and 5 bases respectively, with 27 bases between them. In DNA, the CDR3 is TGTGCCAGCAGCCCGTTCGGGACACGATTAGGTTTAGGAGATACGCAGTATTTT. Protein product: CASSPFGTRLGLGDTQYF. Looking up the rest from reference TRBV28 and TRBJ2-3 gives the full variable domain: DVKVTQSSRYLVKRTGEKVFLECVQDMDHENMFWYRQDPGLGLRLIYFSYDVKMKEKGDIPEGYSVSREKKERFSLILESASTNQTSMYLCASSPFGTRLGLGDTQYFGPGTRLTVL.

The chain carries TRBV27 and TRBJ1-2; D is perhaps TRBD1 (5 bases). V was shortened by 2 bases and J by 4 bases, with 8 bases between the two germline ends. Germline V gene data show CDR1 as MNHEY and CDR2 as SMNVEV (reference sequence). The CDR3 contains 13 residues. CDR3 sequence: CASSLQGFYGYTF. In DNA form, the CDR3 reads TGTGCCAGCAGTTTACAGGGATTCTATGGCTACACCTTC.

This chain uses TRBV18 with TRBJ2-3; possibly TRBD2 for D (6 bases). V gave up 3 bases and J gave up 1 base, with 11 bases separating them. From germline, CDR1 is KGHSH and CDR2 LQKENI. The CDR3 has 15 amino acids. The CDR3 loop is CASSPWTKGTDTQYF. CDR3 sequence (DNA): TGTGCCAGCTCACCTTGGACTAAAGGCACAGATACGCAGTATTTT. The full variable domain, rest sourced from reference TRBV18 and TRBJ2-3, is NAGVMQNPRHLVRRRGQEARLRCSPMKGHSHVYWYRQLPEEGLKFMVYLQKENIIDESGMPKERFSAEFPKEGPSILRIQQVVRGDSAAYFCASSPWTKGTDTQYFGPGTRLTVL.

The rearrangement links TRBV11-2 to TRBJ1-1; D call uncertain. The germline V and J ends were trimmed by 3 bases and 6 bases, with 5 bases remaining between them. There are 11 residues in the CDR3. Per the germline V gene, CDR1 is SGHAT and CDR2 is FQNNGV. CDR3 sequence reads: CASSFRAEAFF. The DNA for the CDR3 is TGTGCCAGCAGCTTCCGGGCTGAAGCTTTCTTT.

This chain uses TRBV19 with TRBJ2-6; D ambiguous. The V gene lost 3 bases and the J gene lost 0 bases, with 12 bases spanning the gap. This CDR3 is built from 17 residues. Per germline, CDR1 LNHDA and CDR2 SQIVND (reference sequence). The CDR3 is CASSIQDWFSGANVLTF. The CDR3 DNA is TGTGCCAGTAGTATCCAGGATTGGTTCTCTGGGGCCAACGTCCTGACTTTC.

The chain carries TRBV28 and TRBJ1-4; maybe TRBD1 (5 bases). There are 15 residues in the CDR3. Germline values: CDR1 MDHEN, CDR2 SYDVKM. V lost 3 bases to trimming and J lost 0 bases, with 8 bases between them. The CDR3: CASSFRTTTNEKLFF. The CDR3 DNA reads TGTGCCAGCAGTTTCCGGACAACAACTAATGAAAAACTGTTTTTT.

This sequence joins TRBV4-2 and TRBJ2-3; 10 bases agree with TRBD2. Per germline, CDR1 LGHNA and CDR2 YNFKEQ. CDR3 length equals 17 residues. V trimming: 0 bases; J trimming: 2 bases; junction bases outside the gene matches: 5. The CDR3 DNA sequence: TGTGCCAGCAGCCAAGAGGGTAGCGGGGGGTTCACAGATACGCAGTATTTT. The encoded protein is CASSQEGSGGFTDTQYF.

The gene calls are TRBV5-1 and TRBJ1-1, with D uncertain. Germline V gene data show CDR1 as SGHRS and CDR2 as YFSETQ. The CDR3 loop spans 14 amino acids. The V end lost 4 bases, the J end lost 4 bases, and 14 bases lay between the germline ends. This CDR3 reads CASSHSTGSTEAFF. CDR3 DNA sequence: TGCGCCAGCAGCCACAGCACGGGGAGCACTGAAGCTTTCTTT.